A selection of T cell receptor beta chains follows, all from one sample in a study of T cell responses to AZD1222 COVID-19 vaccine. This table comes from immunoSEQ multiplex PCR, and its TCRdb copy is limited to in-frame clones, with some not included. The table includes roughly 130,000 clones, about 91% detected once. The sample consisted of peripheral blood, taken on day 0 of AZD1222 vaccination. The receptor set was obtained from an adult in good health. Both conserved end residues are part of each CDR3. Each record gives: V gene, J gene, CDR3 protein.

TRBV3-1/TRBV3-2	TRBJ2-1	CASSQVGVEQFF
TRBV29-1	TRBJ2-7	CSQPAFASYEQYF
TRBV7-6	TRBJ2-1	CASSLTYTANTYNEQFF
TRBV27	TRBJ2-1	CASGPEGQTWNEQFF
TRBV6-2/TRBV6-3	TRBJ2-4	CASSSPGQILAKNIQYF
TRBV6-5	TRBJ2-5	CASSSASRGTQYF
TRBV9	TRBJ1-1	CASSRGQGRPFF
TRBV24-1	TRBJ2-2	CATSGQDLTGELFF
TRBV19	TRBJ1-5	CASTSDGLYGPQHF
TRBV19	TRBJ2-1	CASSIRREQFF
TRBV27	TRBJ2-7	CASYHGYEQYF
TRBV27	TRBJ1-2	CASSYQPDSSGYTF
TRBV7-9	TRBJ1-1	CASSLGEGNTEAFF
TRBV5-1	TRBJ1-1	CASSLVPGGTEAFF
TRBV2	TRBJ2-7	CASSGDSMSYF
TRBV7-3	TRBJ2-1	CASSRTGDYNEQFF
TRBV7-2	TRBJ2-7	CASSFFHGSYEQYF
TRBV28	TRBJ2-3	CASSLNRYTDTQYF
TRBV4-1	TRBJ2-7	CASSHPDRAYEQYF
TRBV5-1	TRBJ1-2	CASSEGQLSYGYTF
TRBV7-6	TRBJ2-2	CASRGLPGAGELFF
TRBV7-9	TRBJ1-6	CASSTGSYNSPLHF
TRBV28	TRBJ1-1	CASNPGVTEAFF
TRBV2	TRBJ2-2	CASTGRMTGELFF
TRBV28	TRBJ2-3	CASSLRSPTQYF
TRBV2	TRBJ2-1	CASQGLAGVEQFF
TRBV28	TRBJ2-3	CASSFTMSSGGTDTQYF
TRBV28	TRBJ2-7	CASSIGYEQYF
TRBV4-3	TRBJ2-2	CASKESGGTGELFF
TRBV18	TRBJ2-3	CASSPLEWGLAGADTQYF
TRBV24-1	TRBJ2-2	CATSALAGGVRSGELFF
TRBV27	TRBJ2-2	CASSPSPGGWTGELFF
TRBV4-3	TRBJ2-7	CASSQDRGTIYEQYF